This T cell receptor (beta chain) derives from a study of identical twins (dated by TCRdb to 2016 to 2017). Turning to the overall study: TCR alpha and beta repertoires from monozygotic twins, unrelated adults of various ages and cord blood were deep-sequenced to test whether fetal clonotypes persist. Replicate twin experiments were performed at different times using different library preparation protocols to rule out contamination.

Receptor amplification or capture employed 5' RACE. The instrument was an Illumina HiSeq 2000. A universal primer binding site was added through template switching, and the final cDNA carried a unique molecular identifier so that TCR cDNA molecules could be counted accurately. First-strand cDNA for TCR alpha and beta chains was synthesized from specific primers in the conserved constant-segment region. To control for contamination, every cDNA library carried two barcodes: a SMART-Mk sample barcode plus Illumina barcodes. Two successive PCR steps introduced TruSeq adapter sequences along with Illumina sample barcodes. The Illumina HiSeq platform was used with custom primers to sequence TCR alpha and beta cDNA libraries. From the authors' description of their analysis: Unique molecular identifiers were extracted from raw reads with MiGEC, and CDR3 positions were determined with MiXCR. Recombination models were inferred per individual with the repgenHMM and IGoR tools using an EM algorithm. Shared clonotype analysis was performed with the tcR package in R, normalizing sharing by the product of cloneset sizes. To study raw recombination free of thymic and clonal selection effects, out-of-frame nonproductive sequences were analyzed. TCRdb took the public reads, trimmed them with fastp at Q25, ran MiXCR for clone calling and kept in-frame beta chains. All rows with the same CDR3 protein become a single entry with the most common DNA and genes. These V and J calls originate from TCRdb's pipeline instead of the authors' own analysis. The sample data list 450,000 or so distinct CDR3 sequences, and roughly an eighth of these were observed just once. 0.98% of the sample is in the top ten clones.

Every donor was a healthy Caucasian. Three pairs of female monozygotic twins, all aged about 18 to 29 years, made up the twin cohort. Positive isolation kits from Invitrogen were used to isolate CD4+ and CD8+ T cell populations. Trimming takes 3 bases from V and 4 bases from J, and the germline ends sit 7 bases apart. The CDR3 runs 13 amino acids, cysteine and phenylalanine included. The sequence is cut down to CDR3 DNA, 39 bases in frame from base 1. For CDR1 and CDR2, the germline V gene (reference sequence) lists LGHDT and YNNKEL. The full study reports these points: Conclusions relied on cross-sectional statistical analysis, since the same donors could not be followed over many years. Abundant cord blood beta clonotypes had fewer insertions, young adult naive repertoires showed a similar but weaker trend, and memory repertoires showed no such trend. A weaker excess of twin sharing was found in beta out-of-frame sequences because the signal-to-noise ratio was lowered by fewer shared sequences. Recombination models systematically underestimated out-of-frame TCR alpha sharing in monozygotic twins but agreed with sharing between unrelated individuals. Invariant T cells such as MAIT and iNKT could partly confound zero-insertion analyses, though diverse VJ usage argued against this for most clonotypes. Compared with coincidental sharing between unrelated individuals, an excess of low generation-probability sequences was observed among out-of-frame TCR alpha sequences shared between twins.

In the case of this clonotype: The antigen it binds to is not known. No base-level quality is on record; no much larger clone is a single base apart.

This same sample was also part of a study on yellow fever vaccine responses in identical twins. That second report states: According to the authors, the vaccine-induced T cell response in identical twins seemed to be partly convergent and partly specific to each individual. Focusing on identical twins, the study followed the T cell clones that responded to the vaccine, and did so with precision.

The TCR comes from a woman younger than 30 in good health. Sample: CD4+ T cells sorted from blood. Here the chain combines TRBV3-1 and TRBJ2-1; the D gene remains uncertain. The sequenced DNA: TGTGCCAGCAGCCACAAAGGTTACAATGAGCAGTTCTTC. This translates into CASSHKGYNEQFF.